Below are 20 T cell receptor beta chains sequenced from a single sample in a study of CD8 T cells in Susac syndrome. Random hexamers were used to reverse transcribe an amount of about 0.45 to 1 ug RNA. TCRdb redid the calling of the immunoSEQ multiplex PCR reads with MiXCR, one entry per CDR3 protein. The sample lists some 400,000 distinct CDR3 sequences, around 85% seen once, with roughly 0.11% in the top ten. Input material: CD8+ T cells from PBMCs. The receptors originated from a human donor with multiple sclerosis.

This clonotype was picked up a small number of times. The V call is TRBV18, the J call TRBJ2-1, with 11 nucleotides matching TRBD2. V was clipped by 6 bases and J by 5 bases; unmatched bases: 3. Per the germline V gene, CDR1 is KGHSH and CDR2 is LQKENI. The CDR3 has 14 amino acids. CDR3 bases: TGTGCCAGCTCCGGGACTAGCGGAAACAATGAGCAGTTCTTC. This sequence encodes CASSGTSGNNEQFF.

The chain employs TRBV27 and TRBJ2-1; D gene unclear. Germline values: CDR1 MNHEY, CDR2 SMNVEV (reference sequence). The CDR3 length is 14 residues. The V end lost 6 bases, the J end lost 0 bases, and 9 bases lay between the germline ends. The chain's CDR3 is CASSHSSSYNEQFF. CDR3 in DNA: TGTGCCAGCAGCCACTCGAGCTCCTACAATGAGCAGTTCTTC.

The chain combines TRBV29-1 with TRBJ2-7; TRBD1 is a possible D gene (5 bases). Germline V gene lookup returns CDR1 SQVTM and CDR2 ANQGSEA. The CDR3 is 13 amino acids. The V end lost 5 bases, the J end lost 1 base, and 12 bases lay between the germline ends. CDR3 sequence: CSVSDSSSYEQYF. In DNA form, the CDR3 reads TGCAGCGTTTCTGACAGCTCTTCCTACGAGCAGTACTTC.

This clonotype was counted once. The CDR3 region has the DNA TGTGCCAGCAGCTCCACTGAGGGATTTCAAGGCAATGAGCAGTTCTTC. Amino acids: CASSSTEGFQGNEQFF. The chain uses TRBV13 and TRBJ2-1, with TRBD2 as a possible D gene (5 bases). Germline values: CDR1 PRHDT, CDR2 FYEKMQ (reference sequence). The CDR3 runs 16 residues. Trimming removed 4 bases at V and 6 bases at J, with 19 bases between.

The V and J genes are TRBV28 and TRBJ2-6; D remains ambiguous. The V gene lost 1 base and the J gene lost 1 base, with 8 bases spanning the gap. CDR1 is MDHEN and CDR2 is SYDVKM in the germline V gene. The length of the CDR3 is 16 residues. The CDR3: CASSLFGVSGANVLTF. CDR3 DNA: TGTGCCAGCAGTTTATTCGGTGTTTCTGGGGCCAACGTCCTGACTTTC.

The chain combines TRBV6-1 with TRBJ2-3; no firm D call. CDR1 and CDR2 from the germline V gene are MNHNS and SASEGT. V lost 2 bases to trimming and J lost 2 bases, with 8 bases between them. This CDR3 is built from 14 residues. The CDR3 sequence: CASSENLPTDTQYF. In DNA form, the CDR3 reads TGTGCCAGCAGTGAAAACCTCCCCACAGATACGCAGTATTTT.

The chain is built from TRBV11-2 and TRBJ2-5, with 8 bases fitting TRBD2. V shed 2 bases, J shed 5 bases, and the junction held 4 bases outside the gene matches. Germline V gives CDR1 SGHAT, CDR2 FQNNGV. This CDR3 comprises 14 residues. CDR3 sequence: CASSLTGGWETQYF. The CDR3 nucleotides read TGTGCCAGCAGCTTAACGGGAGGGTGGGAGACCCAGTACTTC.

V usage is TRBV4-2 and J usage is TRBJ1-4; no firm D call. The length of the CDR3 is 12 residues. Germline V lookup: CDR1 LGHNA, CDR2 YNFKEQ. Deletions cut 0 bases from V and 10 bases from J, with 6 bases between. Here the CDR3 reads CASSQDTGKLFF. CDR3 nucleotide sequence: TGTGCCAGCAGCCAAGATACGGGAAAACTGTTTTTT.

This chain connects TRBV20-1 to TRBJ1-2; D is unresolved. Trimming pared 3 bases from V and 2 bases from J, leaving 10 bases between. This CDR3 comprises 13 residues. From germline, CDR1 is DFQATT and CDR2 SNEGSKA (reference sequence). CDR3 sequence reads: CSASGVLNYGYTF. For the CDR3, the DNA is TGCAGTGCTAGTGGGGTTTTAAACTATGGCTACACCTTC.

The table lists this clonotype with a few counts. V gene TRBV12-3 or TRBV12-4 combines with J gene TRBJ1-1, with D perhaps matching TRBD1 (6 bases). CDR3 length equals 17 residues. The V and J ends lost 6 bases and 5 bases respectively, with 25 bases between them. CDR3 residues: CASSEPTSRDMGTEAFF. The CDR3, as DNA: TGTGCCAGCAGCGAACCGACGTCCCGGGACATGGGAACTGAAGCTTTCTTT.

The chain combines TRBV6-6 with TRBJ2-7; TRBD2 is a possible D gene (5 bases). With 0 bases removed from V and 0 bases from J, the gap between germline ends came to 12 bases. The CDR3 runs 16 residues. Germline CDR1 MNHNY, CDR2 SVGAGI (reference sequence). The CDR3 protein is CASSYSRERPSYEQYF. The CDR3 DNA is TGTGCCAGCAGTTACTCGAGGGAGCGGCCCTCCTACGAGCAGTACTTC.

The chain joins TRBV7-9 to TRBJ2-1, with 7 bases identical to TRBD1. CDR1 and CDR2 from the germline V gene are SEHNR and FQNEAQ (reference sequence). After removal of 4 bases from V and 3 bases from J, the junction contained 3 bases not matched to a gene. The CDR3 consists of 14 residues. Written as DNA, the CDR3 is TGTGCCAGCAGCTATCAGGGGGTCTACAATGAGCAGTTCTTC. Translating gives CASSYQGVYNEQFF.

The chain carries TRBV24-1 and TRBJ2-3; no clear D. This CDR3 contains 13 residues. Trimming shortened V by 4 bases and J by 3 bases, and 7 bases separated the two germline ends. CDR1 is KGHDR, CDR2 SFDVKD, per germline. This chain's CDR3 is CATSDLLTDTQYF. In nucleotides, the CDR3 is TGTGCCACCAGTGACCTTTTAACAGATACGCAGTATTTT.

This chain joins TRBV4-2 and TRBJ1-5; no firm D call. The germline CDR1 and CDR2 sequences are LGHNA and YNFKEQ. The CDR3 is 14 residues long. Trimming cost V 1 base and J 1 base, with 5 bases left between them. As DNA, the CDR3 is TGTGCCAGCAGCCAAGTGCAGAGCAATCAGCCCCAGCATTTT. Encoded protein: CASSQVQSNQPQHF.

The chain is built from TRBV27 and TRBJ1-1; 8 nucleotides align to TRBD1. The CDR3 runs 16 residues. In germline, CDR1 is MNHEY, CDR2 SMNVEV (reference sequence). J gave up 0 bases and V 0 bases, and 3 bases lay outside the gene matches. The CDR3 here is CASSLSAGGMNTEAFF. The CDR3 DNA sequence: TGTGCCAGCAGTTTATCGGCAGGGGGCATGAACACTGAAGCTTTCTTT.

The chain joins TRBV4-1 to TRBJ1-1, with 7 bases aligning to TRBD1. CDR3 length: 17 residues. Germline assignment: CDR1 MGHRA and CDR2 YSYEKL. The V segment lost 2 bases and the J segment 3 bases; nucleotides outside the gene matches: 12. CDR3 DNA sequence: TGCGCCAGCAGCCAACCAAGGCGGACAGGCCCCGACACTGAAGCTTTCTTT. As protein: CASSQPRRTGPDTEAFF.

The chain has TRBV6-6 and TRBJ2-1, with TRBD2 identical over 11 bases. V lost 2 bases to trimming and J lost 10 bases; unmatched junction nucleotides: 1. Germline CDR1 and CDR2: MNHNY and SVGAGI (reference sequence). This CDR3 has 13 amino acids. The CDR3 DNA sequence: TGTGCCAGCAGTTACGGGACTAGCGGAGAGCAGTTCTTC. Residues: CASSYGTSGEQFF.

Here the CDR3 reads CASSQGQRGAYGYTF. The CDR3 DNA reads as TGCGCCAGCAGCCAAGGTCAGCGGGGCGCCTATGGCTACACCTTC. This sequence joins TRBV4-1 and TRBJ1-2; tentatively, D is TRBD1 (5 bases). This CDR3 region has 15 residues. Between the trimmed V and J ends, which lost 1 base and 4 bases, there was a span of 13 bases. Germline CDR1 reads MGHRA; CDR2 reads YSYEKL.

V is TRBV4-1 and J is TRBJ2-3; 9 nucleotides agree with TRBD2. Germline lookup yields CDR1 MGHRA and CDR2 YSYEKL. V was pared by 4 bases and J by 2 bases, with 4 bases of the junction left unmatched. CDR3 size: 15 residues. As DNA, the CDR3 is TGCGCCAGCAGCCGGCGGGAGGGGTTCACAGATACGCAGTATTTT. It is translated as CASSRREGFTDTQYF.

This chain uses TRBV27 with TRBJ2-2, with 7 bases matching TRBD1. Germline CDR1 MNHEY, CDR2 SMNVEV (reference sequence). J was trimmed by 11 bases and V by 4 bases; bases with no gene match: 4. The CDR3 runs to 12 residues. CDR3: CASSYGTAELFF. CDR3 DNA sequence: TGTGCCAGCAGTTATGGGACAGCCGAGCTGTTTTTT.